A selection of T cell receptor beta chains follows, all from one sample in a study of response to subunit inactivated influenza vaccine. TCRdb independently ran MiXCR on the RT-PCR reads; one entry per CDR3 protein. The sample lists approximately 520,000 distinct CDR3 sequences, 15% to 20% occurring once. The specimen was CD4+ T cells sorted from PBMCs, collected roughly 24 months after vaccination. The receptors here all came from a man between 50 and 69 years old who received an inactivated influenza vaccine. The CDR3 runs from the conserved cysteine through the conserved F or W. The order of the fields is clone size, J gene, D gene, V gene, CDR3 protein, CDR3 DNA. A D gene is named only where the DNA matches it firmly. Rows may omit the clone size; those that give it use once, few, many or a size class.

NA,TRBJ2-3,NA,TRBV3-1,CASSQDNNRIWYF,TGTGCCAGCAGCCAAGATAACAATAGGATTTGGTATTTT
NA,TRBJ1-2,NA,TRBV3-1,CASSQEVGAHTF,TGTGCCAGCAGCCAAGAGGTGGGGGCTCACACCTTC
NA,TRBJ2-2,NA,TRBV30,CAWSGGSQGRLSNTGELFF,TGTGCCTGGAGTGGGGGGAGTCAGGGCCGACTTTCGAACACCGGGGAGCTGTTTTTT
many,TRBJ2-4,TRBD2,TRBV18,CASSPPRGGNDKNIQYF,TGTGCCAGCTCACCCCCCCGGGGGGGCAACGACAAAAACATTCAGTACTTC
NA,TRBJ2-4,NA,TRBV7-2,CASSLDGVLAKNIQYF,TGTGCCAGCAGCTTAGACGGGGTCCTAGCCAAAAACATTCAGTACTTC
few,TRBJ2-4,TRBD2,TRBV11-1,CASSRGTSGRRENIQYF,TGTGCCAGCAGCCGCGGGACTAGCGGGAGAAGGGAAAACATTCAGTACTTC
few,TRBJ2-7,TRBD1,TRBV20-1,CSARPGTGGSYEQYF,TGCAGTGCTAGGCCCGGGACAGGGGGATCCTACGAGCAGTACTTC
NA,TRBJ2-7,TRBD2,TRBV20-1,CSARGASGISYEQYF,TGCAGTGCTCGAGGGGCTAGCGGAATCTCCTACGAGCAGTACTTC
few,TRBJ1-1,NA,TRBV20-1,CSARDSRRLAEAFF,TGCAGTGCTAGAGACTCCAGGCGCCTCGCTGAAGCTTTCTTT
many,TRBJ2-4,NA,TRBV20-1,CSAPHHLAKNIQYF,TGCAGTGCCCCCCACCACTTAGCCAAAAACATTCAGTACTTC
few,TRBJ2-1,TRBD2,TRBV7-2,CASSLGGGGRVGNEQFF,TGTGCCAGCAGCTTAGGAGGCGGCGGGAGGGTGGGGAATGAGCAGTTCTTC
NA,TRBJ2-7,NA,TRBV29-1,CSAAVTYEQYF,TGCAGCGCCGCAGTTACCTACGAGCAGTACTTC
NA,TRBJ2-2,NA,TRBV7-9,CASKLGGNTGELFF,TGTGCCAGCAAGCTGGGGGGGAACACCGGGGAGCTGTTTTTT
NA,TRBJ2-6,TRBD1,TRBV7-8,CASSYRDRPSSGANVLTF,TGTGCCAGCAGCTACCGGGACAGGCCCTCCTCTGGGGCCAACGTCCTGACTTTC
NA,TRBJ2-5,NA,TRBV2,CASISDLRETQYF,TGTGCCAGCATCTCGGACCTCCGGGAGACCCAGTACTTC
NA,TRBJ1-6,TRBD1,TRBV5-1,CASGGTENSPLHF,TGCGCCAGCGGAGGGACAGAAAATTCACCCCTCCACTTT
few,TRBJ1-4,NA,TRBV4-3,CASSQDRAGATNEKLFF,TGCGCCAGCAGCCAAGATAGGGCAGGGGCAACTAATGAAAAACTGTTTTTT
few,TRBJ2-1,TRBD2,TRBV6-5,CASSSLAGGWNEQFF,TGTGCCAGCAGTTCCTTAGCGGGAGGGTGGAATGAGCAGTTCTTC
few,TRBJ1-2,TRBD1,TRBV20-1,CSAGGQGRGYTF,TGCAGTGCTGGGGGACAGGGTAGGGGCTACACCTTC
few,TRBJ2-4,NA,TRBV5-6,CASSRDVILAKNIQYF,TGTGCCAGCAGCCGGGATGTAATCTTGGCCAAAAACATTCAGTACTTC
NA,TRBJ2-7,NA,TRBV25-1,CASSESMFTPQYF,TGTGCCAGCAGTGAATCTATGTTCACTCCGCAGTACTTC
few,TRBJ1-2,NA,TRBV12-3/TRBV12-4,CASSLARTYGYTF,TGTGCCAGCAGTTTAGCGCGGACCTATGGCTACACCTTC
NA,TRBJ1-3,NA,TRBV6-5,CASSYSFPYGTGNSIYF,TGTGCCAGCAGTTACTCGTTCCCGTACGGAACTGGAAACTCCATATATTTT
few,TRBJ2-1,TRBD1,TRBV7-2,CASSLSRDSNEQFF,TGTGCCAGCAGCTTAAGTCGGGACAGCAATGAGCAGTTCTTC
few,TRBJ2-2,TRBD1,TRBV5-1,CASSLDRQGFGELFF,TGCGCCAGCAGCTTGGATCGACAGGGCTTCGGGGAGCTGTTTTTT
NA,TRBJ2-1,TRBD2,TRBV6-2/TRBV6-3,CASNGLAGLNYNEQFF,TGTGCCAGCAACGGACTAGCGGGATTAAATTACAATGAGCAGTTCTTC
NA,TRBJ1-6,NA,TRBV3-1,CASTPGGSLRSPLHF,TGTGCCAGCACCCCCGGCGGAAGTCTTAGATCACCCCTCCACTTT
few,TRBJ2-7,NA,TRBV6-2/TRBV6-3,CASSYSVSSYEQYF,TGTGCCAGCAGTTACTCAGTCAGCTCCTACGAGCAGTACTTC
few,TRBJ1-2,NA,TRBV20-1,CSAQTGTYGYTF,TGCAGTGCCCAGACAGGAACCTATGGCTACACCTTC
NA,TRBJ2-3,NA,TRBV20-1,CSASGRAGTDTQYF,TGCAGTGCAAGCGGGCGGGCCGGCACAGATACGCAGTATTTT
NA,TRBJ2-7,TRBD1,TRBV6-1,CASSIGRGYEQYF,TGTGCCAGCAGTATTGGCAGGGGGTACGAGCAGTACTTC
many,TRBJ2-1,TRBD2,TRBV5-5,CASSLLAGGNEQFF,TGTGCCAGCAGCTTACTAGCGGGGGGCAATGAGCAGTTCTTC
many,TRBJ2-1,TRBD2,TRBV7-9,CASSFPGGNEQFF,TGTGCCAGCAGCTTTCCGGGGGGCAATGAGCAGTTCTTC
few,TRBJ2-3,NA,TRBV7-2,CASSKGWAGDTQYF,TGTGCCAGCAGCAAGGGGTGGGCCGGGGATACGCAGTATTTT
NA,TRBJ2-5,TRBD1,TRBV4-3,CASSRDSSATQYF,TGCGCCAGCAGCCGGGACAGTTCGGCGACCCAGTACTTC
NA,TRBJ2-3,TRBD2,TRBV7-2,CASSLSLMGGGLINTQYF,TGTGCCAGCAGCTTATCCCTAATGGGGGGAGGGCTCATAAATACGCAGTATTTT
NA,TRBJ2-3,TRBD2,TRBV28,CASSSSGGALTDTQYF,TGTGCCAGCAGTTCCAGCGGGGGGGCCCTCACAGATACGCAGTATTTT
NA,TRBJ1-1,TRBD1,TRBV27,CASSLLGRGRTEAFF,TGTGCCAGCAGTTTACTGGGCAGGGGGCGTACTGAAGCTTTCTTT
many,TRBJ2-3,TRBD2,TRBV20-1,CSASGGAGTDTQYF,TGCAGTGCTAGCGGGGGGGCTGGCACAGATACGCAGTATTTT
few,TRBJ2-7,NA,TRBV29-1,CSVAEAWYNEQYF,TGCAGCGTTGCAGAGGCGTGGTACAACGAGCAGTACTTC
NA,TRBJ1-1,NA,TRBV12-5,CAKGGLYNTEAFF,TGTGCTAAAGGGGGACTTTACAACACTGAAGCTTTCTTT
NA,TRBJ2-7,NA,TRBV29-1,CSVDNRDEQYF,TGCAGCGTTGATAACAGGGACGAGCAGTACTTC
many,TRBJ2-5,TRBD2,TRBV29-1,CSVDLRGGLRMGTQYF,TGCAGCGTTGATCTGAGGGGAGGGCTGAGGATGGGGACCCAGTACTTC
few,TRBJ2-2,NA,TRBV20-1,CSASTGVWTGELFF,TGCAGTGCTAGCACGGGGGTCTGGACCGGGGAGCTGTTTTTT
NA,TRBJ1-2,NA,TRBV30,CAWSRDNYGYTF,TGTGCCTGGAGTCGGGATAACTATGGCTACACCTTC
few,TRBJ2-1,NA,TRBV14,CASSQTIYNEQFF,TGTGCCAGCAGCCAGACGATTTACAATGAGCAGTTCTTC
few,TRBJ2-5,TRBD2,TRBV20-1,CSAPPGGAPETQYF,TGCAGTGCTCCCCCGGGGGGGGCGCCTGAGACCCAGTACTTC
few,TRBJ2-5,TRBD2,TRBV12-3/TRBV12-4,CASSLSGTSGGETQYF,TGTGCCAGCAGTTTATCCGGGACTAGCGGGGGTGAGACCCAGTACTTC
few,TRBJ2-3,TRBD1,TRBV5-1,CATANMGQGTDTQYF,TGCGCCACCGCAAATATGGGACAGGGAACAGATACGCAGTATTTT
NA,TRBJ1-6,NA,TRBV12-3/TRBV12-4,CASSGQFYNSPLHF,TGTGCCAGCAGTGGACAGTTCTATAATTCACCCCTCCACTTT